These 12 T cell receptor beta chains originate from one sample sequenced in a study of blood T cell repertoires in COVID-19. Sequenced by immunoSEQ multiplex PCR; TCRdb stores in-frame clones only, minus some. The sample has some 400,000 clones, around 89% seen once; the top ten hold 6.5%. The sequenced material came from peripheral blood. The receptors here all came from a man younger than 30 with active or convalescent COVID-19.

This clone was observed a handful of times. The V and J genes are TRBV30 and TRBJ2-1; 13 bases are shared with TRBD2. With V trimmed by 3 bases and J by 8 bases, 7 bases remained unmatched. Per the germline V gene, CDR1 is GTSNPN and CDR2 is SVGIG (reference sequence). The CDR3 has 15 residues. The CDR3 loop reads CAWSPLAGGADEQFF. In nucleotides, the CDR3 is TGTGCCTGGAGCCCACTAGCGGGAGGGGCGGATGAGCAGTTCTTC. The variable domain in full, completed from reference TRBV30 and TRBJ2-1, reads SQTIHQWPATLVQPVGSPLSLECTVEGTSNPNLYWYRQAAGRGLQLLFYSVGIGQISSEVPQNLSASRPQDRQFILSSKKLLLSDSGFYLCAWSPLAGGADEQFFGPGTRLTVL.

This clone has a single count. The chain couples TRBV24-1 to TRBJ1-2; 9 positions match TRBD1. Looked up from germline, CDR1 is KGHDR and CDR2 is SFDVKD. After removal of 8 bases from V and 9 bases from J, the junction contained 9 bases not matched to a gene. This CDR3 comprises 13 residues. The CDR3 DNA follows: TGTGCCACCACCAAGGGACAGGGATTCAGCTACACCTTC. Encoded protein: CATTKGQGFSYTF.

The count of this clone is one. The V gene is TRBV21-1, the J gene TRBJ2-5; TRBD2 is taken as the D call from the table, unchecked against the DNA. TRBV21-1 is classified as a pseudogene. The CDR3 is 13 residues long. The CDR3 here is CASSKVAASSIYF. The CDR3 DNA is TGTGCCAGCAGCAAAGTCGCAGCTAGCAGCATTTACTTC.

The chain carries TRBV4-3 and TRBJ1-1; 10 bases fit TRBD1. This CDR3 is built from 14 residues. Germline-derived CDR1 and CDR2 are LGHNA and YSLEER. V lost 9 bases to trimming and J lost 1 base; unmatched junction nucleotides: 5. DNA for the CDR3: TGCGCCAGTGGGAGGGACAGGGGGAACACTGAAGCTTTCTTT. Encoded protein: CASGRDRGNTEAFF.

J is TRBJ2-7 and V is TRBV6-4; 7 nucleotides align to TRBD1. The germline CDR1 and CDR2 sequences are MRHNA and SNTAGT. This CDR3 contains 14 residues. Trimming removed 6 bases from V and 6 bases from J; junction bases left unmatched: 11. In DNA form, the CDR3 reads TGTGCCAGCAGCGCACTACAGGGGAGTGGCGAGCAGTACTTC. Protein sequence: CASSALQGSGEQYF.

The chain is built from TRBV6-7 and TRBJ1-2, with no clear D. TRBV6-7 has ORF status, its function being uncertain. This CDR3 is built from 15 residues. Trimming took off 4 bases at V and 1 base at J, with 13 bases between the two ends. The CDR3: CASSCPSGFNYGYTF. CDR3 nucleotide sequence: TGTGCCAGCAGTTGCCCCTCGGGGTTTAACTATGGCTACACCTTC.

V usage is TRBV28 and J usage is TRBJ1-2; 10 nucleotides agree with TRBD1. From germline, CDR1 is MDHEN and CDR2 SYDVKM. V lost 5 bases and J lost 5; bases outside the gene matches: 5. The CDR3 runs to 14 residues. The CDR3 spells CASSRQGASYGYTF. The CDR3 DNA follows: TGTGCCAGCAGTAGACAGGGGGCTTCTTATGGCTACACCTTC.

The chain is built from TRBV27 and TRBJ1-5; D remains unclear. Trimming stripped 5 bases from V and 5 bases from J, with 28 bases between. The CDR3 consists of 19 residues. Germline V lookup: CDR1 MNHEY, CDR2 SMNVEV (reference sequence). CDR3 DNA: TGTGCCAGCAGTCCAACCCTCCCTCGGGATCTTAGGGTACATCAGCCCCAGCATTTT. Translated: CASSPTLPRDLRVHQPQHF.

The chain uses TRBV28 and TRBJ2-1; 8 positions agree with TRBD1. The germline gives CDR1 MDHEN, CDR2 SYDVKM. The CDR3 is 16 amino acids. Trimming at V came to 4 bases and at J to 3 bases, leaving 8 bases not matched to a gene. CDR3 coding DNA: TGTGCCAGCAGTTCCCTCGGACAGGGTCGCTACAATGAGCAGTTCTTC. It yields the protein CASSSLGQGRYNEQFF.

Regarding this clone: A read error may produce the germline difference seen at one junction end. The J gene is TRBJ1-2, the V gene TRBV2; D remains ambiguous. This CDR3 is 11 amino acids long. Germline CDR1 reads SNHLY; CDR2 reads FYNNEI. The CDR3 here is CASSEVIATDF. The CDR3 coding sequence is TGTGCCAGCAGTGAGGTAATAGCCACCGACTTC. Variable domain in full (rest from reference TRBV2 and TRBJ1-2): EPEVTQTPSHQVTQMGQEVILRCVPISNHLYFYWYRQILGQKVEFLVSFYNNEISEKSEIFDDQFSVERPDGSNFTLKIRSTKLEDSAMYFCASSEVIATDFGSGTRLTVV.

This clone appeared a single time. V and J are TRBV7-9 and TRBJ2-3, with TRBD2 identical over 9 bases. The CDR3 totals 16 residues. Germline V CDR1 and CDR2: SEHNR, FQNEAQ (reference sequence). With V trimmed by 5 bases and J by 1 base, 7 bases remained unmatched. CDR3 DNA sequence: TGTGCCAGCAGCGGGAGCGGGGGGACTCGCACAGATACGCAGTATTTT. Translated: CASSGSGGTRTDTQYF. Full variable domain (remainder filled in from reference TRBV7-9 and TRBJ2-3): DTGVSQNPRHKITKRGQNVTFRCDPISEHNRLYWYRQTLGQGPEFLTYFQNEAQLEKSRLLSDRFSAERPKGSFSTLEIQRTEQGDSAMYLCASSGSGGTRTDTQYFGPGTRLTVL.

This chain connects TRBV28 to TRBJ2-2, with a tentative D call TRBD2 (6 bases). V gave up 2 bases and J gave up 1 base, with 23 bases separating them. The CDR3 is made up of 20 amino acids. In germline, CDR1 is MDHEN, CDR2 SYDVKM. The CDR3 here is CASSLNLLGAAGKNTGELFF. CDR3 in DNA: TGTGCCAGCAGTTTAAACCTCCTAGGTGCGGCGGGGAAGAACACCGGGGAGCTGTTTTTT.